This T cell receptor (beta chain) is drawn from a study of blood T cell repertoires in COVID-19. Whole-study context: The cDNA or gDNA used as material had been derived from T cells, B-cell-depleted T cells, or PBMCs.

Germline V CDR1 and CDR2: LGHDT, YNNKEL (reference sequence). The CDR3 is 14 residues long. V was shortened by 6 bases and J by 0 bases, with 9 bases between the two germline ends. Some clones are missing from TCRdb's copy, which holds only in-frame ones; the method was immunoSEQ multiplex PCR. The table has about 300,000 clones, 75% to 95% seen once. Sequencing was carried out using PBMCs or T cells enriched from blood (not recorded which). The chain couples TRBV3-1 (or the pseudogene TRBV3-2) to TRBJ2-4, with D possibly being TRBD2 (5 bases). This TCR was sampled from a woman in her twenties or thirties who had recovered from COVID-19. CDR3 in amino acids: CASSLGVAKNIQYF. The CDR3 nucleotides read TGTGCCAGCAGTCTCGGGGTAGCCAAAAACATTCAGTACTTC.